These 26 T cell receptor beta chains were all obtained from the same sample, sequenced in a study of blood T cell repertoires in COVID-19. The protocol was immunoSEQ multiplex PCR, while the TCRdb copy is restricted to in-frame clones and leaves out a portion. The table has just over 75,000 clones, around 83% seen once. The sequenced material came from peripheral blood. These receptors came from a man aged 50-60 years with acute or convalescent COVID-19.

The rearrangement uses TRBV5-1 and TRBJ1-6; 7 nucleotides agree with TRBD1. Germline CDR1 is SGHRS and CDR2 is YFSETQ. The CDR3 has 14 residues. V shed 4 bases, J shed 6 bases, and the junction held 4 bases outside the gene matches. The CDR3 reads CASSPGTVNSPLHF. The CDR3 DNA follows: TGCGCCAGCAGCCCGGGGACAGTTAATTCACCCCTCCACTTT. The full variable domain, rest sourced from reference TRBV5-1 and TRBJ1-6, is KAGVTQTPRYLIKTRGQQVTLSCSPISGHRSVSWYQQTPGQGLQFLFEYFSETQRNKGNFPGRFSGRQFSNSRSEMNVSTLELGDSALYLCASSPGTVNSPLHFGNGTRLTVT.

The genes are TRBV6-6 and TRBJ2-5; D possibly corresponds to TRBD2 (5 bases). The CDR3 is made up of 15 amino acids. With 2 bases removed from V and 5 bases from J, the gap between germline ends came to 15 bases. CDR1 MNHNY and CDR2 SVGAGI come from the germline V gene (reference sequence). In DNA, the CDR3 is TGTGCCAGCAGTTACCCCCAGAGGTCGGGGGAGACCCAGTACTTC. It is translated as CASSYPQRSGETQYF.

The rearrangement links TRBV11-2 to TRBJ1-1; the D is unclear. This CDR3 region has 13 residues. Germline V gene sequence: CDR1 SGHAT, CDR2 FQNNGV. Trimming pared 0 bases from V and 7 bases from J, leaving 9 bases between. The CDR3 region has the DNA TGTGCCAGCAGCTTAGAGGGTAGCCGTGAAGCTTTCTTT. It yields the protein CASSLEGSREAFF.

This chain links TRBV2 with TRBJ2-3; D possibly corresponds to TRBD2 (6 bases). The germline V and J ends were trimmed by 7 bases and 0 bases, with 14 bases remaining between them. This CDR3 contains 15 residues. CDR1 SNHLY and CDR2 FYNNEI come from the germline V gene. In DNA, the CDR3 is TGTGCCAGCAAATTGAGGGACTTAAGCACAGATACGCAGTATTTT. Translating gives CASKLRDLSTDTQYF.

The rearrangement links TRBV5-5 to TRBJ2-3; D is possibly TRBD1 (6 bases). The germline V gene encodes CDR1 SGHKS and CDR2 YYEKEE (reference sequence). This CDR3 has 17 residues. Trimming pared 0 bases from V and 6 bases from J, leaving 20 bases between. Written as DNA, the CDR3 is TGTGCCAGCAGCTTGGCCGGGACACGGACGACGGGTGATACGCAGTATTTT. Amino acids: CASSLAGTRTTGDTQYF.

The chain couples TRBV6-5 to TRBJ1-1, with 7 bases aligning to TRBD1. V was pared by 5 bases and J by 0 bases, with 6 bases of the junction left unmatched. CDR3 size: 15 residues. Germline CDR1 is MNHEY and CDR2 is SVGAGI. CDR3 in amino acids: CASSTGQALNTEAFF. CDR3 bases: TGTGCCAGCAGTACTGGACAGGCCTTGAACACTGAAGCTTTCTTT.

The CDR3 nucleotides read TGTGCCAGCAGCCGACAGGGGGCCACCTATGGCTACACCTTC. This sequence encodes CASSRQGATYGYTF. V usage is TRBV2 and J usage is TRBJ1-2, with 10 bases that match TRBD1. The CDR3 consists of 14 residues. V lost 6 bases, J lost 4 bases, and 5 bases stayed unmatched. The germline CDR1 and CDR2 sequences are SNHLY and FYNNEI.

J is TRBJ2-5 and V is TRBV19; a weak D match, TRBD2 (5 bases). V lost 1 base, J lost 5 bases, and 11 bases lay in between. Germline V CDR1 and CDR2: LNHDA, SQIVND (reference sequence). The CDR3 covers 14 residues. The CDR3 coding sequence is TGTGCCAGTAGTATAGGAGGGAGCTGGGAGACCCAGTACTTC. Its protein product is CASSIGGSWETQYF.

The gene calls are TRBV7-9 and TRBJ1-5; 7 nucleotides match TRBD1. CDR1 and CDR2 (germline): SEHNR, FQNEAQ (reference sequence). The junction had 5 bases not matched to a gene; V was cut back by 4 bases and J by 2 bases. The CDR3 extends over 15 amino acids. The CDR3 loop reads CASSSDRWGNQPQHF. CDR3 nucleotides: TGTGCCAGCAGCTCGGACAGGTGGGGCAATCAGCCCCAGCATTTT.

V usage is TRBV24-1 and J usage is TRBJ2-3; 8 nucleotides agree with TRBD2. V trimming: 1 base; J trimming: 4 bases; junction bases outside the gene matches: 3. CDR1 is KGHDR and CDR2 is SFDVKD in the germline V gene. This CDR3 is built from 15 residues. The CDR3 loop reads CATSDFAGGPDTQYF. DNA of the CDR3: TGTGCCACCAGTGATTTCGCGGGAGGTCCAGATACGCAGTATTTT.

The chain recombines TRBV21-1 with TRBJ2-7; the table calls TRBD1, which could not be checked here. TRBV21-1 is a pseudogene. The CDR3 sequence is 15 residues long. The DNA of the CDR3 is TGTGCCAGCAGCAAAGTGGACACAAACTCCTACGAGCAGTACTTC. Translating gives CASSKVDTNSYEQYF.

The chain joins TRBV7-2 to TRBJ2-2, with D uncertain. This CDR3 contains 13 residues. Trimming pared 2 bases from V and 4 bases from J, leaving 5 bases between. Germline V gene data show CDR1 as SGHTA and CDR2 as FQGNSA. CDR3 nucleotides: TGTGCCAGCAGCTTACAAGCCACCGGGGAGCTGTTTTTT. Amino acid sequence: CASSLQATGELFF.

The V call is TRBV28, the J call TRBJ2-7, with 10 nucleotides matching TRBD1. The CDR3 has 15 amino acids. The V gene end was trimmed by 5 bases and the J gene end by 4 bases; junction bases not matched to a gene: 8. The V gene's germline CDR1 is MDHEN and CDR2 SYDVKM. CDR3 protein: CASSPRGQGDYEQYF. The DNA of the CDR3 is TGTGCCAGCAGTCCCCGCGGACAGGGGGATTACGAGCAGTACTTC.

The chain couples TRBV6-2 or TRBV6-3 to TRBJ1-2, with 7 positions matching TRBD1. The V gene's germline CDR1 is MNHEY and CDR2 SVGEGT. The junction had 9 bases not matched to a gene; V was cut back by 6 bases and J by 2 bases. The CDR3 has 15 amino acids. The CDR3, as DNA: TGTGCCAGCAGCCCGCTAGGACAGGAAAACTATGGCTACACCTTC. Its protein product is CASSPLGQENYGYTF.

The chain employs TRBV30 and TRBJ1-3, with 7 positions matching TRBD1. After removal of 6 bases from V and 4 bases from J, the junction contained 6 bases not matched to a gene. Germline V gene data show CDR1 as GTSNPN and CDR2 as SVGIG (reference sequence). The CDR3 loop spans 13 amino acids. CDR3 in DNA: TGTGCCTGCACAGGGGTGGGGGGAAACACCATATATTTT. The encoded protein is CACTGVGGNTIYF.

This clone was recorded a few times. The chain has TRBV10-1 and TRBJ2-7; D gene ambiguous. Germline lookup yields CDR1 WNHNN and CDR2 SYGVQD (reference sequence). Trimming stripped 5 bases from V and 6 bases from J, with 14 bases between. The CDR3 loop spans 13 amino acids. The CDR3: CASSRSRISEQYF. The CDR3 DNA reads as TGCGCCAGCAGTCGCTCTAGAATCAGCGAGCAGTACTTC.

The gene calls are TRBV11-2 and TRBJ2-2, with a weak D call TRBD2 (5 bases). The V end was cut by 3 bases, the J end by 7 bases, with 15 bases between. Germline-derived CDR1 and CDR2 are SGHAT and FQNNGV. The CDR3 runs to 15 residues. As DNA, the CDR3 is TGTGCCAGCAGCTTCAGAGGGAATTTTGGCGGGGAGCTGTTTTTT. Its translation: CASSFRGNFGGELFF.

The V gene is TRBV2, the J gene TRBJ2-3, with 11 positions matching TRBD2. The V gene end was trimmed by 3 bases and the J gene end by 5 bases; junction bases not matched to a gene: 10. Germline V CDR1 and CDR2: SNHLY, FYNNEI. The CDR3 has 17 amino acids. This CDR3 reads CASSEPGLADLGDTQYF. The CDR3 nucleotides read TGTGCCAGCAGTGAGCCGGGACTAGCGGATTTGGGAGATACGCAGTATTTT.

The chain recombines TRBV2 with TRBJ2-5, with TRBD2 identical over 10 bases. V dropped 2 bases and J dropped 5; count of bases not matched to a gene: 5. There are 15 residues in the CDR3. The germline V gene has CDR1 SNHLY and CDR2 FYNNEI. The CDR3, as DNA: TGTGCCAGCAGTGAACTAGCGGGAGCTGGGGAGACCCAGTACTTC. Translating gives CASSELAGAGETQYF.

The chain is built from TRBV19 and TRBJ2-5, with D possibly being TRBD2 (6 bases). The CDR3 sequence is 13 residues long. Germline CDR1 LNHDA, CDR2 SQIVND (reference sequence). With 8 bases removed from V and 2 bases from J, the gap between germline ends came to 12 bases. The CDR3 loop is CASAEGLQETQYF. The CDR3 coding sequence is TGTGCCAGTGCGGAGGGTTTACAAGAGACCCAGTACTTC.

V and J are TRBV7-2 and TRBJ1-4, with D unresolved. Per germline, CDR1 SGHTA and CDR2 FQGNSA. V dropped 5 bases and J dropped 4 bases, with 14 bases sitting between them. This CDR3 region has 15 residues. This CDR3 reads CASSRGVLGNEKLFF. CDR3 bases: TGTGCCAGCAGCCGGGGTGTGTTGGGTAATGAAAAACTGTTTTTT.

The rearrangement links TRBV4-1 to TRBJ1-4, with TRBD1 identical over 10 bases. With 0 bases clipped from V and 5 bases from J, the junction kept 0 bases outside the gene matches. This CDR3 is built from 15 residues. The germline gives CDR1 MGHRA, CDR2 YSYEKL. The DNA of the CDR3 is TGCGCCAGCAGCCAAGAGGGACAGGGGAATGAAAAACTGTTTTTT. It encodes CASSQEGQGNEKLFF.

CDR3: CASRLTGTGNTIYF. The CDR3 DNA reads as TGTGCCAGCAGGTTGACAGGGACTGGAAACACCATATATTTT. The chain has TRBV7-2 and TRBJ1-3, with 7 nucleotides matching TRBD1. The ends lost 6 bases at V and 2 bases at J; junction bases unmatched: 4. CDR3 length: 14 residues. The germline V gene encodes CDR1 SGHTA and CDR2 FQGNSA.

The gene calls are TRBV5-1 and TRBJ1-6; 9 bases agree with TRBD1. CDR3 length: 13 residues. Germline V gene sequence: CDR1 SGHRS, CDR2 YFSETQ. Trimming cost V 6 bases and J 8 bases; bases outside gene matches: 3. CDR3: CASMRDRDSPLHF. CDR3 nucleotide sequence: TGCGCCAGCATGAGGGACAGGGATTCACCCCTCCACTTT.

This chain's CDR3 is CASGTSYLEQYF. CDR3 nucleotide sequence: TGCGCTTCCGGGACTAGCTATTTGGAGCAGTACTTC. The chain couples TRBV10-2 to TRBJ2-7, with 9 nucleotides matching TRBD2. The CDR3 is made up of 12 amino acids. The germline V gene has CDR1 WSHSY and CDR2 SAAADI.

The V gene is TRBV27, the J gene TRBJ1-4; tentative D call: TRBD1 (6 bases). CDR1 and CDR2 (germline): MNHEY, SMNVEV (reference sequence). This CDR3 has 13 residues. V was cut by 4 bases and J by 8 bases, with 11 bases left in between. DNA for the CDR3: TGTGCCAGCAGTTCCAGGGGCTGGGAAAAACTGTTTTTT. This gives the protein CASSSRGWEKLFF.